This T cell receptor (beta chain) came from a study of naive and memory T cell subsets. This clonotype is judged medium-sized (0.01 to 0.1%). No antigen is known for it. The library had UMIs added by 3' ligation of an oligonucleotide to TCR cDNA. Study observations and caveats: Potentially, T cell activation and differentiation skew this RNA-based measurement.

The CDR3 loop spans 13 amino acids. Germline V CDR1 and CDR2: SQVTM, ANQGSEA. V lost 5 bases and J lost 0, with 11 bases in between. Ligated cDNA underwent four rounds of PCR with nested alpha and beta constant region primers and SP2. A single record per CDR3 protein comes from TCRdb applying MiXCR to the 5' RACE reads. The table records approximately 52,000 distinct CDR3 sequences, about 4.8% of them present only once. The V call is TRBV29-1, the J call TRBJ2-7, with D maybe TRBD1 (6 bases). This clonotype originated in a female donor in good health. The DNA of the CDR3 is TGCAGCGTTTCCGGGACACCCTCCTACGAGCAGTACTTC. This encodes CSVSGTPSYEQYF.